Following are 21 T cell receptor beta chains from one sample sequenced in a study of regulatory T cells in long-lasting Graves disease. Building of the TCR beta libraries involved iRepertoire HTBI primers and Arm-PCR of CDR3 regions. TCRdb ran MiXCR on the multiplex PCR reads and lists one entry per CDR3 protein. Seen here are approximately 270,000 distinct CDR3 sequences, approximately 18% observed once, and the top ten hold less than 15%. The time point is: newly diagnosed GD, antithyroid drugs for less than 3 months. Scientists built the TCR library using RNA that was extracted from PBMCs. The same data also went into a second study, on T cells in Graves' hyperthyroidism and ophthalmopathy.

Sequences were derived from peripheral blood mononuclear cells (PBMCs), sampled at new diagnosis, from a patient treated with antithyroid drugs. These receptors originate from a woman between 25 and 40 years old with Graves disease.

This clonotype has a count of ten or more. The J gene is TRBJ2-5, the V gene TRBV3-1; 12 positions match TRBD2. V lost 5 bases to trimming and J lost 4 bases; unmatched junction nucleotides: 8. The CDR3 contains 16 residues. Per the germline V gene, CDR1 is LGHDT and CDR2 is YNNKEL (reference sequence). CDR3 amino acids: CASSSHPGLAGETQYF. The CDR3 DNA is TGTGCCAGCAGCTCTCATCCGGGACTAGCGGGAGAGACCCAGTACTTC.

V and J are TRBV19 and TRBJ2-1; 12 bases align to TRBD2. V trimming: 3 bases; J trimming: 8 bases; junction bases outside the gene matches: 5. The CDR3 is made up of 15 amino acids. Germline values: CDR1 LNHDA, CDR2 SQIVND (reference sequence). CDR3 sequence: CASSILAGGPDEQFF. The DNA of the CDR3 is TGTGCCAGTAGTATTCTAGCGGGGGGGCCCGATGAGCAGTTCTTC.

This clonotype came up many times. Being one base from a much bigger clone, this may be a read error. J is TRBJ1-1 and V is TRBV7-2; D is uncertain. The germline gives CDR1 SGHTA, CDR2 FQGNSA. Trimming left V 8 bases short and J 4 bases short, with 17 bases between. This CDR3 region has 14 residues. The CDR3 reads CASGPPTWSTEAFF. CDR3 bases: TGTGCCAGCGGCCCCCCGACATGGAGCACTGAAGCTTTCTTT.

This clonotype was seen a few times. V gene TRBV20-1 combines with J gene TRBJ2-1, with a possible D match to TRBD2 (5 bases). Germline V gene data show CDR1 as DFQATT and CDR2 as SNEGSKA (reference sequence). The CDR3 length is 15 residues. V dropped 1 base and J dropped 4 bases, with 14 bases sitting between them. The CDR3 sequence: CSARGDRKRYNEQFF. CDR3 nucleotides: TGCAGTGCTAGAGGGGATAGGAAGCGGTACAATGAGCAGTTCTTC.

This clonotype has a count of ten or more. The chain is built from TRBV18 and TRBJ2-7, with 8 bases identical to TRBD2. CDR1 KGHSH and CDR2 LQKENI come from the germline V gene. The CDR3 loop spans 15 amino acids. Trimming at V came to 4 bases and at J to 6 bases, leaving 11 bases not matched to a gene. CDR3 sequence (DNA): TGTGCCAGCTCACAGTCGGCGGGGGGACCCTCCGAGCAGTACTTC. Translation: CASSQSAGGPSEQYF.

The chain is built from TRBV29-1 and TRBJ2-5, with D tentatively TRBD1 (6 bases). This CDR3 has 12 amino acids. The germline CDR1 and CDR2 sequences are SQVTM and ANQGSEA. With 3 bases removed from V and 3 bases from J, the gap between germline ends came to 8 bases. CDR3 bases: TGCAGCGTTGATAAGGGGGAAGAGACCCAGTACTTC. Protein: CSVDKGEETQYF.

This clonotype has at least ten counts. The V gene is TRBV6-1, the J gene TRBJ2-3, with 11 bases aligning to TRBD2. CDR1 is MNHNS, CDR2 SASEGT, per germline. The CDR3 has 17 residues. Trimming removed 6 bases from V and 6 bases from J; junction bases left unmatched: 14. DNA for the CDR3: TGTGCCAGCAGCCCCCGGCTCCTAGCGGGGGGAGTGGATACGCAGTATTTT. This translates into CASSPRLLAGGVDTQYF.

This clonotype was seen many times. The chain links TRBV7-9 to TRBJ2-5, with 7 positions matching TRBD1. The CDR3 has 14 amino acids. CDR1 and CDR2 from the germline V gene are SEHNR and FQNEAQ (reference sequence). V was pared by 2 bases and J by 5 bases, with 5 bases of the junction left unmatched. The CDR3 loop is CASSLTGARETQYF. The CDR3 DNA reads TGTGCCAGCAGCTTAACAGGGGCAAGGGAGACCCAGTACTTC.

There are many counts of this clonotype. This chain links TRBV4-1 with TRBJ1-6, with D unresolved. V dropped 5 bases and J dropped 2 bases, with 7 bases sitting between them. Per germline, CDR1 MGHRA and CDR2 YSYEKL. The CDR3 has 14 amino acids. The DNA for the CDR3 is TGCGCCAGCAGCTCCCCCGCCTATAATTCACCCCTCCACTTT. It encodes CASSSPAYNSPLHF.

The DNA of the CDR3 is TGTGCCAGCAACCCCATCCATCAGGGAGACTACACCTTC. Residues: CASNPIHQGDYTF. The chain employs TRBV12-3 or TRBV12-4 and TRBJ1-2; tentatively, D is TRBD1 (5 bases). V shed 7 bases and J shed 10 bases, with 19 bases lying between them. There are 13 residues in the CDR3.

The table lists this clonotype with many counts. J is TRBJ1-5 and V is TRBV12-3 or TRBV12-4; possibly TRBD1 for D (6 bases). The V end lost 5 bases, the J end lost 6 bases, and 20 bases lay between the germline ends. The CDR3 loop spans 16 amino acids. The CDR3 nucleotides read TGTGCCAGCAGTCCCCGGACAGTCACTCGGGGTCAGCCCCAGCATTTT. It translates to CASSPRTVTRGQPQHF.

This clonotype was recorded at least ten times. The chain has TRBV6-1 and TRBJ2-3; 7 bases map to TRBD2. This CDR3 region has 15 residues. Germline-derived CDR1 and CDR2 are MNHNS and SASEGT. V was clipped by 3 bases and J by 2 bases; unmatched bases: 5. DNA for the CDR3: TGTGCCAGCAGTGACCCTAGCGGCCCCACAGATACGCAGTATTTT. As protein: CASSDPSGPTDTQYF.

This clonotype was seen at least ten times. V usage is TRBV7-9 and J usage is TRBJ1-1; 10 bases fit TRBD1. J gave up 0 bases and V 5 bases, and 3 bases lay outside the gene matches. This CDR3 is 15 amino acids long. Germline CDR1 reads SEHNR; CDR2 reads FQNEAQ (reference sequence). The CDR3 loop is CASSKTGGMNTEAFF. The CDR3 bases are TGTGCCAGCAGCAAGACAGGGGGCATGAACACTGAAGCTTTCTTT.

This chain links TRBV5-4 with TRBJ1-6; D is unclear. The V end lost 3 bases, the J end lost 10 bases, and 17 bases lay between the germline ends. This CDR3 has 15 amino acids. The V gene's germline CDR1 is SGHNT and CDR2 YYREEE (reference sequence). The CDR3, as DNA: TGTGCCAGCAGCTCCCTTTCTGGTTTCCACTCACCCCTCCACTTT. Translation: CASSSLSGFHSPLHF.

Ten or more counts support this clonotype. The CDR3: CASSSPERGMDEQYF. DNA for the CDR3: TGCGCCAGCAGCTCCCCGGAGCGGGGGATGGACGAGCAGTACTTC. The gene calls are TRBV5-1 and TRBJ2-7, with 8 bases lining up with TRBD2. CDR1 is SGHRS and CDR2 is YFSETQ in the germline V gene. J was trimmed by 5 bases and V by 3 bases; bases with no gene match: 10. The CDR3 covers 15 residues.

This clonotype was detected many times. V and J are TRBV7-2 and TRBJ1-2; D is unresolved. CDR3 length equals 15 residues. V lost 2 bases to trimming and J lost 1 base, with 11 bases between them. Germline CDR1 is SGHTA and CDR2 is FQGNSA. CDR3 in amino acids: CASSLFLGDNYGYTF. In DNA form, the CDR3 reads TGTGCCAGCAGCTTATTTCTTGGGGATAACTATGGCTACACCTTC.

On this clonotype: The likely explanation is a read error, given a far larger clone one base away. Since the CDR3 does not end with the conserved phenylalanine or tryptophan, this likely comes from a read error. V usage is TRBV7-8 and J usage is TRBJ2-5; TRBD1 aligns across 7 bases. The closer fit of TRBJ2-1 to the DNA end suggests the J call may be wrong. CDR1 and CDR2 (germline): SGHVS, FQNEAQ. The CDR3 length is 16 residues. CDR3 amino acids: CASSPLQGIIYNEQFL. CDR3 coding DNA: TGTGCCAGCAGCCCTCTACAGGGGATAATCTACAATGAGCAGTTCCTC.

This clonotype was observed a single time. This may be a read error, as it is one base from a much larger clone. The chain is built from TRBV20-1 and TRBJ2-5, with D possibly being TRBD1 (5 bases). The CDR3 runs to 15 residues. Trimming removed 2 bases at V and 4 bases at J, with 17 bases between. Per germline, CDR1 DFQATT and CDR2 SNEGSKA (reference sequence). Here the CDR3 DNA reads TGCAGTGCTAGATCTCCCCGCAGGGATGGAGAGACCCAGTACTTC. Translation gives CSARSPRRDGETQYF.

Note on this clonotype: A read error is possible here, since a much larger clone lies one base away. No conserved phenylalanine or tryptophan is present at the end of the CDR3, so a read error is the likely explanation. The J gene is TRBJ1-2, the V gene TRBV5-1; D is perhaps TRBD1 (5 bases). The CDR3 runs to 15 residues. The V end lost 0 bases, the J end lost 6 bases, and 15 bases lay between the germline ends. Germline V gene sequence: CDR1 SGHRS, CDR2 YFSETQ. The CDR3 bases are TGCGCCAGCAGCTTGGCCATAACGCAGGGTAATGGCTACACCTTG. Encoded protein: CASSLAITQGNGYTL.

In this sample, this clonotype turned up many times. The chain employs TRBV5-1 and TRBJ1-3; the D is unclear. V was cut by 0 bases and J by 2 bases, with 9 bases left in between. Germline lookup yields CDR1 SGHRS and CDR2 YFSETQ. This CDR3 comprises 15 residues. DNA of the CDR3: TGCGCCAGCAGCTTGGCCTTACGTACTGGAAACACCATATATTTT. Translating gives CASSLALRTGNTIYF.

This clonotype appeared many times. This rearrangement joins TRBV20-1 to TRBJ1-6, with 9 bases identical to TRBD1. The germline gives CDR1 DFQATT, CDR2 SNEGSKA (reference sequence). CDR3 length equals 14 residues. V shed 6 bases and J 13 bases; nucleotides not matched to a gene: 13. Here the CDR3 reads CSASVPGQGRPLHF. The CDR3 DNA follows: TGCAGTGCGAGCGTTCCGGGACAGGGCCGTCCCCTCCACTTT.